This T cell receptor (beta chain) was sequenced for a study of T-cell memory formation after mild COVID-19 (dated by TCRdb to about 2021). Notes on the research overall: Most TCR sequence clusters were specific to one of the two donors. The cohort comprised two young, previously healthy adult volunteers, one female and one male. In a couple of donors, T-cell clones that expanded and contracted after mild COVID-19 were followed by sequencing TCRalpha and TCRbeta repertoires longitudinally. Study-wide conclusions, independent of this receptor: Clones contracting from day 15 to 85 had balanced CD4/CD8 phenotypes, while a second wave expanding from day 15 to 37 was biased towards CD4+. SARS-CoV-2 specificity of the second-wave clones peaking on day 37 was not confirmed. The detection of some responding clones in pre-infection memory suggests that pre-existing cross-reactive memory T cells joined the SARS-CoV-2 response. Only a couple of mild cases were covered by the study, and larger cohorts that include severe cases with pre-infection samples were considered necessary. Contracting CD4+ clones were found mainly in CM and EM memory subsets, while CD8+ clones were enriched in EMRA.

With regard to this clonotype: There is no known antigen for this receptor. The input lacks base qualities; no much larger clone sits a single base away.

Reading from cysteine to phenylalanine, the CDR3 counts 15 amino acids. The read is trimmed to its CDR3 DNA, 45 bases read in frame from base 1. The germline V gene encodes CDR1 KGHSH and CDR2 LQKENI. After removal of 3 bases from V and 8 bases from J, the junction retains 7 bases not matched to a gene. The sequencer was an Illumina NovaSeq 6000. cDNA libraries for TCRalpha and TCRbeta were prepared by 5'RACE using constant-segment primers, with sample barcodes and unique molecular identifiers added. Trizol reagent was used to extract RNA from every sample. Library amplification was performed in two PCR steps, and a second sample barcode and Illumina TruSeq adapters were introduced in the second step. Libraries were sequenced on an Illumina NovaSeq with 2 x 150 bp paired-end reads. The paper's data handling went like this. With migec v1.2.7, reads were demultiplexed and then collapsed into UMI-guided consensus sequences. Using mixcr v2.1.11, UMI consensuses were aligned to TRA and TRB V and J templates and then assembled into clonotypes. Clonotypes were classified as expanded or contracted when called significant by both edgeR and NoisET, with noise models trained on biological replicates. For edgeR calls, a false discovery rate-adjusted p below 0.01 and a log2 fold-change threshold of 1 were applied. PCA with hierarchical clustering of max-normalized trajectories of the 1000 most abundant clonotypes was used as exploratory dynamics analysis. Separately sequenced CD4+ and CD8+ repertoires were used to assign a CD4 or CD8 phenotype to each responding clone. The raw public reads went through TCRdb reprocessing: fastp at Q25, MiXCR clone calling, in-frame beta chains kept. Each entry is one CDR3 protein sequence, shown with its most common DNA and genes. These V and J calls derive from TCRdb rather than the authors' analysis. Across this sample there are just under 550,000 distinct CDR3 sequences, with roughly 22% seen only once. Jointly, the top ten make up roughly an eighth of the sample.

PBMCs were isolated by Ficoll-Paque density gradient centrifugation. Sequenced: PBMCs or a T cell subset sorted from them (not recorded which). The chain employs TRBV18 and TRBJ2-1, and TRBD2 matches 10 of the central bases. The origin of this receptor is an adult woman who had mild COVID-19 (a few samples of this study predate the infection). The sample titles of this study are shuffled in the database, so cell type and time point are left out; the donor was told from shared clones. The sequenced DNA: TGTGCCAGCTCACCCCAGCGGGGGGGCCATCATGAGCAGTTCTTC. It is translated as CASSPQRGGHHEQFF.